A single sample gave rise to the 5 T cell receptor beta chains below, sequenced in a study of PD-1 blockade in classical Hodgkin lymphoma. All trial patients relapsed after autologous stem cell transplantation. The table came from immunoSEQ multiplex PCR; TCRdb's copy has only in-frame clones and leaves some out. The table includes some 96,000 clones, roughly 76% detected once. Material: peripheral blood mononuclear cells (PBMCs), obtained before the second cycle of nivolumab. The receptors here all came from a human donor with classical Hodgkin lymphoma.

The chain joins TRBV11-2 to TRBJ2-7; 9 bases match TRBD1. V lost 4 bases, J lost 3 bases, and 7 bases stayed unmatched. Germline V gives CDR1 SGHAT, CDR2 FQNNGV. The CDR3 sequence is 15 residues long. The CDR3 nucleotides read TGTGCCAGCAGCTCGAGCGGGACAGGGCACTACGAGCAGTACTTC. Translation: CASSSSGTGHYEQYF.

The J gene is TRBJ1-1, the V gene TRBV5-6; TRBD1 aligns across 11 bases. The CDR3 is 17 amino acids. Trimming removed 4 bases from V and 0 bases from J; junction bases left unmatched: 8. Germline CDR1 reads SGHDT; CDR2 reads YYEEEE. CDR3 loop: CASSPGQGVIMNTEAFF. The CDR3 coding sequence is TGTGCCAGCAGCCCGGGACAGGGGGTTATCATGAACACTGAAGCTTTCTTT.

The J gene is TRBJ1-2, the V gene TRBV18; D remains ambiguous. Germline values: CDR1 KGHSH, CDR2 LQKENI. Trimming cost V 3 bases and J 7 bases, with 15 bases left between them. The CDR3 consists of 14 residues. The CDR3 DNA reads TGTGCCAGCTCACCGGCCGGGGAAGCTGTTGGCTACACCTTC. Translation gives CASSPAGEAVGYTF. Using reference TRBV18 and TRBJ1-2 for the parts outside the CDR3, the full variable domain is NAGVMQNPRHLVRRRGQEARLRCSPMKGHSHVYWYRQLPEEGLKFMVYLQKENIIDESGMPKERFSAEFPKEGPSILRIQQVVRGDSAAYFCASSPAGEAVGYTFGSGTRLTVV.

In DNA form, the CDR3 reads TGTGCCAGCAGCCGTAAGGGGGGAACCGGGGAGCTGTTTTTT. It codes for CASSRKGGTGELFF. The gene calls are TRBV28 and TRBJ2-2; D tentatively reads TRBD1 or TRBD2 (6 bases each). This CDR3 is 14 amino acids long. Between the trimmed V and J ends, which lost 6 bases and 5 bases, there was a span of 13 bases. The germline V gene has CDR1 MDHEN and CDR2 SYDVKM.

The rearrangement links TRBV4-2 to TRBJ2-3; D not certain. This CDR3 has 15 residues. V lost 1 base, J lost 2 bases, and 10 bases lay in between. Germline V lookup: CDR1 LGHNA, CDR2 YNFKEQ. CDR3 amino acids: CASSQAPALTDTQYF. The CDR3 coding sequence is TGTGCCAGCAGCCAAGCCCCGGCCCTCACAGATACGCAGTATTTT.